A selection of T cell receptor beta chains follows, all from one sample in a study of cytomegalovirus exposure and HLA in healthy donors. The protocol was immunoSEQ multiplex PCR, while the TCRdb copy is restricted to in-frame clones and leaves out a portion. In the table there are about 170,000 clones, roughly 82% of which are singletons. Sequencing input: PBMCs. Receptors originate from a woman aged 45-65 years in good health and CMV-seropositive. Each CDR3 is given with its conserved first and last residue. D genes are given only for firm matches. Where a row states a size, it is once, few, many or the class of an expanded clone; other rows omit it.

j_gene: TRBJ1-1
d_gene: -
abundance: few
v_gene: TRBV27
CDR3nt: TGTGCCAGCAGTTTAATGGTACCTCGATTGAGTCCAGGGTCTGAAGCTTTCTTT
CDR3aa: CASSLMVPRLSPGSEAFF

j_gene: TRBJ2-3
d_gene: -
abundance: -
v_gene: TRBV7-3
CDR3nt: TGTGCCAGCAGCTTCGGGGACTCCGGTACGCAGTATTTT
CDR3aa: CASSFGDSGTQYF

j_gene: TRBJ1-3
d_gene: TRBD1
abundance: few
v_gene: TRBV7-9
CDR3nt: TGTGCCAGCAAGGGGGACAGGGGGGAACACGGAAACACCATATATTTT
CDR3aa: CASKGDRGEHGNTIYF

j_gene: TRBJ1-4
d_gene: TRBD1
abundance: -
v_gene: TRBV5-1
CDR3nt: TGCGCCAGCAGCCCAGACAGGGGGGATGAAAAACTGTTTTTT
CDR3aa: CASSPDRGDEKLFF

j_gene: TRBJ2-1
d_gene: -
abundance: -
v_gene: TRBV5-4
CDR3nt: TGTGCCAGCAGCTTGCTAGCAGACTCGCAGTTCTTC
CDR3aa: CASSLLADSQFF

j_gene: TRBJ2-5
d_gene: -
abundance: -
v_gene: TRBV2
CDR3nt: TGTGCCAGCAGACTCGACAGCAGGGAGACCCAGTACTTC
CDR3aa: CASRLDSRETQYF

j_gene: TRBJ2-5
d_gene: TRBD2
abundance: -
v_gene: TRBV2
CDR3nt: TGTGCCAGCAGAAGAGAAGCGGGGTATCAAGAGACCCAGTACTTC
CDR3aa: CASRREAGYQETQYF

j_gene: TRBJ1-1
d_gene: -
abundance: -
v_gene: TRBV2
CDR3nt: TGTGCCAGCATGGGGACTCTGGGCACTGAAGCTTTCTTT
CDR3aa: CASMGTLGTEAFF

j_gene: TRBJ1-6
d_gene: -
abundance: once
v_gene: TRBV14
CDR3nt: TGTGCCAGCAGCCAAGATGGGGCGGAGGGTCGCAAAACACCCCTCCACTTT
CDR3aa: CASSQDGAEGRKTPLHF

j_gene: TRBJ1-4
d_gene: TRBD1
abundance: -
v_gene: TRBV5-1
CDR3nt: TGCGCCAGCAGCTTAAACCCGGGACAGGCAACTAATGAAAAACTGTTTTTT
CDR3aa: CASSLNPGQATNEKLFF